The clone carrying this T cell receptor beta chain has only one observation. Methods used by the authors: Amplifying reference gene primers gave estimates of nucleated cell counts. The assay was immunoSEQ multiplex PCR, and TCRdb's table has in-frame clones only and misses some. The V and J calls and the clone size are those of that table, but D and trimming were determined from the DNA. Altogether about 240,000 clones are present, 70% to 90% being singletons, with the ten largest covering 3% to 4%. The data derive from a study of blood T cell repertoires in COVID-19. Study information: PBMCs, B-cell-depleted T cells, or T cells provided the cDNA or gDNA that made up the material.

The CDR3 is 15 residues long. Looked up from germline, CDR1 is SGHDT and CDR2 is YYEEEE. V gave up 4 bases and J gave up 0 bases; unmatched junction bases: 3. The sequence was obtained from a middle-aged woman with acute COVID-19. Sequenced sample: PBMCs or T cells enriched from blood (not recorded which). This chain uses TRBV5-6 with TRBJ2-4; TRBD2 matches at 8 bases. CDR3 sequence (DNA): TGTGCCAGCAGCCCGGGGGGGACAGCCAAAAACATTCAGTACTTC. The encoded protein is CASSPGGTAKNIQYF.